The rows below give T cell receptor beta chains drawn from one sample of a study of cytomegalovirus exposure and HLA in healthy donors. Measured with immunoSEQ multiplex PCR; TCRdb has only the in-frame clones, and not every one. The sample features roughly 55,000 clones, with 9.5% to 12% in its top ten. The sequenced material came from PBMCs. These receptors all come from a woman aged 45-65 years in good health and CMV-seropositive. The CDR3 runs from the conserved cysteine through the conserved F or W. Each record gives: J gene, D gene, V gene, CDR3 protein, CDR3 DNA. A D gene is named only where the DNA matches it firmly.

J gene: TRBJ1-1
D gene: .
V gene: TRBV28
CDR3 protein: CASRPNDRMNTEAFF
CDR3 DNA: TGTGCCAGCAGACCGAACGACAGGATGAACACTGAAGCTTTCTTT

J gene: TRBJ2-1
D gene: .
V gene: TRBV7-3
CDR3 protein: CASTQGPGQGEQFF
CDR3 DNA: TGTGCCAGCACCCAAGGCCCTGGGCAGGGTGAGCAGTTCTTC

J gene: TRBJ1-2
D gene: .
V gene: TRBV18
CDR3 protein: CASSPDSLTNYGYTF
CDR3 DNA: TGTGCCAGCTCACCGGACAGCCTCACTAACTATGGCTACACCTTC

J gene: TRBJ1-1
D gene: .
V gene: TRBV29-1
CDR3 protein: CSVDRGMNTEAFF
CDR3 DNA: TGCAGCGTTGACCGAGGAATGAACACTGAAGCTTTCTTT

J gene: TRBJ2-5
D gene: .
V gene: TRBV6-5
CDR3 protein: CASSYGSQETQYF
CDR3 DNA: TGTGCCAGCAGTTACGGGAGTCAAGAGACCCAGTACTTC

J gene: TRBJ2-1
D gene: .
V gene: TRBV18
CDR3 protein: CASSPSRGLEQFF
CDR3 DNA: TGTGCCAGCTCACCCAGCAGGGGCTTAGAGCAGTTCTTC

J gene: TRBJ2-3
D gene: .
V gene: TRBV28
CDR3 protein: CASSFLNTQYF
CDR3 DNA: TGTGCCAGCAGTTTCTTAAATACGCAGTATTTT

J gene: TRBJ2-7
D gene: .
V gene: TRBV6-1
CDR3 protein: CASSEGVGLVYEQYF
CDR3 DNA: TGTGCCAGCAGTGAAGGAGTGGGACTGGTATACGAGCAGTACTTC

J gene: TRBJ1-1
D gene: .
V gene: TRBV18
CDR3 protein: CASSPGGSNRNTEAFF
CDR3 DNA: TGTGCCAGCTCACCAGGAGGCTCGAACAGGAACACTGAAGCTTTCTTT

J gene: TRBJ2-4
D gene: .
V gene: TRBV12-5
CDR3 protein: CASGARGAKNIQYF
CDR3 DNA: TGTGCTAGTGGTGCCCGGGGAGCCAAAAACATTCAGTACTTC

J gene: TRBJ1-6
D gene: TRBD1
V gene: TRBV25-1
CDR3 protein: CASRATGQWSSPLHF
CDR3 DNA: TGTGCCAGCAGAGCAACGGGACAGTGGAGTTCACCCCTCCACTTT

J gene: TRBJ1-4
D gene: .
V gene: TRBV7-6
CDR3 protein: CASSLISGGSEKLFF
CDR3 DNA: TGTGCCAGCAGCTTAATTTCGGGGGGGAGTGAAAAACTGTTTTTT

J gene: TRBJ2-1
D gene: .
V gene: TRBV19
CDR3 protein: CASTPRGRGRGTHNEQFF
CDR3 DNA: TGTGCCAGTACCCCCCGTGGCCGGGGGCGGGGGACTCACAATGAGCAGTTCTTC

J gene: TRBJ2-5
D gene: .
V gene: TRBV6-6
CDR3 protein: CASSYLILETQYF
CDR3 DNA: TGTGCCAGCAGTTACTTAATCTTAGAGACCCAGTACTTC

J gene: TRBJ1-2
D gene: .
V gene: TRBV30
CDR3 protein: CACPGTLYGYTF
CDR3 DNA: TGTGCCTGCCCCGGGACTCTCTATGGCTACACCTTC

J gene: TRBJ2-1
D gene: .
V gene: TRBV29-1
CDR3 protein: CSVTKPNEQFF
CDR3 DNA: TGCAGCGTTACAAAACCCAATGAGCAGTTCTTC

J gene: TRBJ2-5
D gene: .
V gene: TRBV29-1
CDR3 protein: CSVLVSQETQYF
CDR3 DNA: TGCAGCGTTCTGGTTAGTCAAGAGACCCAGTACTTC

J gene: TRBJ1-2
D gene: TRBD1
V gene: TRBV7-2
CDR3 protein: CASSLGTVNYGYTF
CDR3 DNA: TGTGCCAGCAGCCTAGGGACAGTTAACTATGGCTACACCTTC

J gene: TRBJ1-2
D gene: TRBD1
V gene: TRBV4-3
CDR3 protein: CASSQELQGIYGYTF
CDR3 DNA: TGCGCCAGCAGCCAAGAATTACAGGGGATCTATGGCTACACCTTC

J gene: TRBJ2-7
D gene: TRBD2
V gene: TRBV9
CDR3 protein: CASSVGGPSGTNHYEQYF
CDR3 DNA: TGTGCCAGCAGCGTAGGCGGCCCCTCCGGGACTAACCACTACGAGCAGTACTTC

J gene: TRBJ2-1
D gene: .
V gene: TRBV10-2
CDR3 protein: CASRGGGDNEQFF
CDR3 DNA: TGCGCCAGCAGGGGAGGCGGGGACAATGAGCAGTTCTTC

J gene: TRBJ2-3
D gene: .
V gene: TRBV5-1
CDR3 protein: CASSLTADTQYF
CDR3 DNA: TGCGCCAGCAGCTTGACAGCTGATACGCAGTATTTT

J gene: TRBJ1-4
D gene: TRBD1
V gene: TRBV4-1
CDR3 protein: CASSHSLFVGTDNEKLFF
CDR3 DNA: TGCGCCAGCAGCCACTCCTTGTTTGTCGGGACAGACAATGAAAAACTGTTTTTT

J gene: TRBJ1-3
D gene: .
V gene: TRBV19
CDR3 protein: CASSNFPGYSGNTIYF
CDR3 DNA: TGTGCCAGTAGTAATTTCCCGGGTTACTCTGGAAACACCATATATTTT

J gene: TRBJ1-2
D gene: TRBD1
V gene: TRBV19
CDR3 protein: CASTSARGPYGYTF
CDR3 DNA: TGTGCCAGTACCTCGGCCAGGGGGCCCTATGGCTACACCTTC

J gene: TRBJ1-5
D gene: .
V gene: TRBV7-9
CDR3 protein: CASSLGTDSNQPQHF
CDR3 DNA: TGTGCCAGCAGCTTAGGAACAGATAGCAATCAGCCCCAGCATTTT

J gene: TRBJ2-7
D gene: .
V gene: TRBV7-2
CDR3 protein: CASTTLYEQYF
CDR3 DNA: TGTGCCAGCACCACCCTCTACGAGCAGTACTTC

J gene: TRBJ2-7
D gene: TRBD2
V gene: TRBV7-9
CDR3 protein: CASSLAHRTREQYF
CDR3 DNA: TGTGCCAGCAGCTTAGCGCACCGGACTAGGGAGCAGTACTTC

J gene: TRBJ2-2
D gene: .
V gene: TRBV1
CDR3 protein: CTSSQDWRLAALKNTGELFF
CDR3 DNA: TGCACCAGCAGCCAAGATTGGCGACTAGCTGCGTTGAAGAACACCGGGGAGCTGTTTTTT